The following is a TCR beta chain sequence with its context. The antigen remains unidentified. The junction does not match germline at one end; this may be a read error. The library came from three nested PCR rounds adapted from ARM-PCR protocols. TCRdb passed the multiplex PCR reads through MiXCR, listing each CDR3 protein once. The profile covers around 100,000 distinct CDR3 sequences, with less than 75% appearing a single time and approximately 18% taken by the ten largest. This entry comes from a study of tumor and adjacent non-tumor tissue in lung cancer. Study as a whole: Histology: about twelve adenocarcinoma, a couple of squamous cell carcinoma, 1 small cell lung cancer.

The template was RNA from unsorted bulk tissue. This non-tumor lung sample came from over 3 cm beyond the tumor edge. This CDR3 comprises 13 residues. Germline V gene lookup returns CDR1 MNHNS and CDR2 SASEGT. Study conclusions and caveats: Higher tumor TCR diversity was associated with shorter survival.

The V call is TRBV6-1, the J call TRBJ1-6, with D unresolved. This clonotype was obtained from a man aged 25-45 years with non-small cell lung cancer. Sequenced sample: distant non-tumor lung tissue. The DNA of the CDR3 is TGTGCCAGCAGTGAAGGTCACAATTCACCCCACCACTTT. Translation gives CASSEGHNSPHHF.